Listed here are 18 T cell receptor beta chains from one sample, sequenced in a study of T cells in Graves' hyperthyroidism and ophthalmopathy. Amplified TCR beta CDR3 regions derived from RNA transcripts. HTBI primers drove first-round RT-PCR of the TCR CDR3. TCRdb ran MiXCR on the multiplex PCR reads and lists one entry per CDR3 protein. Among some 360,000 distinct CDR3 sequences listed, 18% were seen once. The sequenced sample was blood. The receptor source for this set is a woman in her forties with Graves' ophthalmopathy.

In its sample, this clonotype was seen many times. V usage is TRBV18 and J usage is TRBJ2-7, with 8 bases aligning to TRBD2. This CDR3 is built from 13 residues. Germline values: CDR1 KGHSH, CDR2 LQKENI. V shed 4 bases and J 2 bases; nucleotides not matched to a gene: 1. CDR3 coding DNA: TGTGCCAGCTCACTACTAGCGGCCTACGAGCAGTACTTC. The encoded protein is CASSLLAAYEQYF.

There are many counts of this clonotype. The CDR3 region is CASSSGAPNYGYTF. The CDR3, as DNA: TGTGCCAGCAGTTCGGGGGCACCTAACTATGGCTACACCTTC. The chain combines TRBV28 with TRBJ1-2; possibly TRBD1 for D (6 bases). V gave up 4 bases and J gave up 0 bases, with 9 bases separating them. Germline CDR1 MDHEN, CDR2 SYDVKM. CDR3 size: 14 residues.

The CDR3 here is CASSFGQTIGYLEQYF. For the CDR3, the DNA is TGCGCCAGCAGCTTCGGACAGACTATAGGATACCTCGAGCAGTACTTC. The V gene is TRBV5-1, the J gene TRBJ2-7, with D maybe TRBD1 (6 bases). Germline CDR1 and CDR2: SGHRS and YFSETQ. CDR3 length: 16 residues. Between the trimmed V and J ends, which lost 2 bases and 6 bases, there was a span of 21 bases.

This clonotype showed up many times. J is TRBJ2-2 and V is TRBV3-1, with 10 nucleotides matching TRBD2. This CDR3 has 14 residues. Trimming took 5 bases from V and 6 from J; bases not matched to a gene: 3. CDR1 is LGHDT and CDR2 is YNNKEL in the germline V gene (reference sequence). CDR3 nucleotides: TGTGCCAGCAGCACTGGACTAGCGGCCGGGGAGCTGTTTTTT. Protein product: CASSTGLAAGELFF.

Concerning this clonotype itself: A read error may produce the germline difference seen at one junction end. The chain combines TRBV6-1 with TRBJ1-2; D is unclear. The germline gives CDR1 MNHNS, CDR2 SASEGT. CDR3 length: 14 residues. The CDR3 region is CASSEGEAHYGYIF. In DNA, the CDR3 is TGTGCCAGCAGTGAAGGCGAGGCTCACTATGGCTACATCTTC.

This clonotype showed up many times. The chain employs TRBV19 and TRBJ1-1; no clear D gene. There are 12 residues in the CDR3. From germline, CDR1 is LNHDA and CDR2 SQIVND (reference sequence). Trimming took off 3 bases at V and 5 bases at J, with 7 bases between the two ends. The CDR3 DNA sequence: TGTGCCAGTAGTATGGTGAGGACTGAAGCTTTCTTT. It encodes CASSMVRTEAFF.

The rearrangement links TRBV5-1 to TRBJ1-2, with D unresolved. The V and J ends lost 0 bases and 7 bases respectively, with 10 bases between them. Germline V gives CDR1 SGHRS, CDR2 YFSETQ. The CDR3 extends over 13 amino acids. The CDR3 sequence: CASSLGRLSGYTF. The DNA for the CDR3 is TGCGCCAGCAGCTTGGGAAGGCTCAGTGGCTACACCTTC.

The sample holds many counts of this clonotype. The V and J genes are TRBV28 and TRBJ2-2; maybe TRBD2 (6 bases). Trimming shortened V by 1 base and J by 1 base, and 10 bases separated the two germline ends. The CDR3 extends over 16 amino acids. From germline, CDR1 is MDHEN and CDR2 SYDVKM. The CDR3: CASSLFWRGNTGELFF. The DNA for the CDR3 is TGTGCCAGCAGTTTATTTTGGCGGGGGAACACCGGGGAGCTGTTTTTT.

This chain joins TRBV20-1 and TRBJ2-7; a weak D match, TRBD1 (6 bases). CDR1 and CDR2 from the germline V gene are DFQATT and SNEGSKA (reference sequence). This CDR3 region has 13 residues. V was clipped by 3 bases and J by 2 bases, with 11 bases between them. CDR3 bases: TGCAGTGCTAGTTCGGACAGAACCTACGAGCAGTACTTC. This sequence encodes CSASSDRTYEQYF.

V and J are TRBV27 and TRBJ2-7, with 13 positions matching TRBD2. This CDR3 has 17 amino acids. Germline V gene data show CDR1 as MNHEY and CDR2 as SMNVEV (reference sequence). Trimming at V came to 6 bases and at J to 3 bases, leaving 11 bases not matched to a gene. CDR3 coding DNA: TGTGCCAGCAGCACCCGCTTGGGACTAGCGGGGAGCTACGAGCAGTACTTC. This translates into CASSTRLGLAGSYEQYF.

This clonotype has a count of ten or more. The chain recombines TRBV19 with TRBJ2-7; 8 nucleotides align to TRBD1. Germline CDR1 LNHDA, CDR2 SQIVND (reference sequence). The CDR3 covers 15 residues. V dropped 3 bases and J dropped 2; count of bases not matched to a gene: 6. CDR3 region: CASSMGQGATYEQYF. As DNA, the CDR3 is TGTGCCAGTAGTATGGGGCAGGGGGCCACCTACGAGCAGTACTTC.

This clonotype was seen ten or more times. The chain recombines TRBV29-1 with TRBJ1-1, with 7 bases matching TRBD1. The germline CDR1 and CDR2 sequences are SQVTM and ANQGSEA. With 7 bases clipped from V and 0 bases from J, the junction kept 5 bases outside the gene matches. The CDR3 extends over 13 amino acids. CDR3 in DNA: TGCAGCGCTTACAGGGGAATGAACACTGAAGCTTTCTTT. Translating gives CSAYRGMNTEAFF. The full variable domain, its missing parts supplied by reference TRBV29-1 and TRBJ1-1, is SAVISQKPSRDICQRGTSLTIQCQVDSQVTMMFWYRQQPGQSLTLIATANQGSEATYESGFVIDKFPISRPNLTFSTLTVSNMSPEDSSIYLCSAYRGMNTEAFFGQGTRLTVV.

The V gene is TRBV4-1, the J gene TRBJ1-1, with 8 bases fitting TRBD1. CDR1 is MGHRA and CDR2 is YSYEKL in the germline V gene. CDR3 length: 16 residues. With 0 bases clipped from V and 1 base from J, the junction kept 4 bases outside the gene matches. The DNA of the CDR3 is TGCGCCAGCAGCCAAGACGGGACAGGCGAGAACACTGAAGCTTTCTTT. It is translated as CASSQDGTGENTEAFF.

At least ten counts were recorded for this clonotype. The V call is TRBV5-1, the J call TRBJ2-2; D remains ambiguous. The CDR3 spans 12 residues. CDR1 and CDR2 from the germline V gene are SGHRS and YFSETQ. V lost 2 bases to trimming and J lost 5 bases, with 4 bases between them. The CDR3 nucleotides read TGCGCCAGCAGCTTTCGTACCGGGGAGCTGTTTTTT. Amino acid sequence: CASSFRTGELFF.

In this sample, this clonotype turned up many times. The chain combines TRBV6-2 or TRBV6-3 with TRBJ2-7, with TRBD1 matching over 8 bases. Germline V gene lookup returns CDR1 MNHEY and CDR2 SVGEGT. The V segment lost 6 bases and the J segment 4 bases; nucleotides outside the gene matches: 5. The length of the CDR3 is 13 residues. The CDR3 DNA is TGTGCCAGCAGCGACAGGGGTTTGTACGAGCAGTACTTC. It encodes CASSDRGLYEQYF.

The chain has TRBV7-2 and TRBJ2-5; D possibly corresponds to TRBD2 (6 bases). The CDR3 has 13 residues. The ends were cut back, 7 bases at V and 5 bases at J, with 14 bases in the middle. Germline values: CDR1 SGHTA, CDR2 FQGNSA. In DNA, the CDR3 is TGTGCCAGCACCCGCGGCAGCGGGGAGACCCAGTACTTC. Translated, it gives CASTRGSGETQYF.

The sample holds many counts of this clonotype. The chain has TRBV12-3 or TRBV12-4 and TRBJ2-7, with TRBD2 identical over 9 bases. Trimming at V came to 6 bases and at J to 3 bases, leaving 9 bases not matched to a gene. CDR3 size: 15 residues. The CDR3 loop is CASRLGLATGYEQYF. The CDR3 DNA is TGTGCCAGCAGACTCGGACTAGCGACAGGCTACGAGCAGTACTTC.

This clonotype has a handful of counts. The rearrangement links TRBV12-3 or TRBV12-4 to TRBJ2-5, with 9 bases fitting TRBD1. This CDR3 region has 14 residues. Unmatched junction bases numbered 8, after V lost 5 bases and J lost 7 bases. The CDR3 region has the DNA TGTGCCAGCAGTCTTCGGGACAGGGAAGGGACCCAGTACTTC. The encoded protein is CASSLRDREGTQYF.